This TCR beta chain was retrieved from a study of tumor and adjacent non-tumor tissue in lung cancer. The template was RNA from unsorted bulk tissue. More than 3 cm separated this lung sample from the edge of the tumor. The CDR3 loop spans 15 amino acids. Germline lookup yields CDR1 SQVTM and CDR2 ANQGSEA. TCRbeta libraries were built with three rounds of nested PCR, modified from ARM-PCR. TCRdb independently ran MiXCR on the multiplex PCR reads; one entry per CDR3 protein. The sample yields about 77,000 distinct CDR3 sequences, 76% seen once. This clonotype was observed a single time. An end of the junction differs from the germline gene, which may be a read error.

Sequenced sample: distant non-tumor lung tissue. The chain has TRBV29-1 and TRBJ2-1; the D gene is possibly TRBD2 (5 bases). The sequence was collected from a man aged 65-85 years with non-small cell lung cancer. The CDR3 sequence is CNVEVWESAYNEQFF. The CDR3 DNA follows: TGCAACGTTGAAGTGTGGGAGTCCGCCTACAATGAGCAGTTCTTC.